This paragraph reports one T cell receptor beta chain. Antigen unknown. The sample comes from a study of T-cell reconstitution after alpha-beta-depleted transplantation in children. The CDR3 is made up of 14 amino acids. The V gene lost 6 bases and the J gene lost 1 base, with 16 bases spanning the gap. From germline, CDR1 is DFQATT and CDR2 SNEGSKA (reference sequence). Overall study findings and caveats: Newly produced T cells mostly provided counts and TCRbeta diversity after one year, as hyperexpanded clones declined.

As it was prepared, the TCRbeta library received unique molecular identifiers. Each CDR3 protein is one row after TCRdb ran MiXCR on the PCR reads. The table has about 1,000,000 distinct CDR3 sequences, roughly 29% seen once. The receptor comes from a boy in the first two years of life who had a stem cell transplant for SCID, so the T cells may come from the graft donor. This rearrangement joins TRBV20-1 to TRBJ2-7; no reliable D call. The source was PBMCs, mostly from graft donor cells, collected 360 days after TCRalphabeta/CD19-depleted stem cell transplant. CDR3 region: CSAGARARSYEQYF. CDR3 sequence (DNA): TGCAGTGCCGGCGCACGGGCTCGATCCTACGAGCAGTACTTC.